One and the same sample provided the 25 T cell receptor beta chains below, sequenced in a study of shared clonotypes between healthy human individuals. Assay: immunoSEQ multiplex PCR; the TCRdb copy retains only in-frame clones and omits some. The sample holds about 380,000 clones, around 96% seen once. Material: memory CD8+ T cells sorted from blood. Documented subset: CD45RO+ cells pooled with CCR7-negative TemRA cells. All receptors derive from a man aged 25 to 40 in good health.

This chain joins TRBV2 and TRBJ2-6; D is possibly TRBD2 (5 bases). This CDR3 has 14 residues. Germline-derived CDR1 and CDR2 are SNHLY and FYNNEI. The germline V and J ends were trimmed by 8 bases and 4 bases, with 12 bases remaining between them. CDR3 coding DNA: TGTGCCAGCGAGGGCGGGCGAGGGGCCAACGTCCTGACTTTC. Amino acids: CASEGGRGANVLTF. The full variable domain, completed using reference TRBV2 and TRBJ2-6, is EPEVTQTPSHQVTQMGQEVILRCVPISNHLYFYWYRQILGQKVEFLVSFYNNEISEKSEIFDDQFSVERPDGSNFTLKIRSTKLEDSAMYFCASEGGRGANVLTFGAGSRLTVL.

The genes are TRBV5-6 and TRBJ2-7; 10 bases align to TRBD2. V lost 2 bases, J lost 2 bases, and 1 base stayed unmatched. In germline, CDR1 is SGHDT, CDR2 YYEEEE. The length of the CDR3 is 14 residues. For the CDR3, the DNA is TGTGCCAGCAGCTTACTAGCGGGAACCTACGAGCAGTACTTC. Translated: CASSLLAGTYEQYF. The variable domain in full, with the rest retrieved from reference TRBV5-6 and TRBJ2-7, is DAGVTQSPTHLIKTRGQQVTLRCSPKSGHDTVSWYQQALGQGPQFIFQYYEEEERQRGNFPDRFSGHQFPNYSSELNVNALLLGDSALYLCASSLLAGTYEQYFGPGTRLTVT.

This clone was detected only once. Other DNA sequences from this sample encode an identical CDR3 as well. The CDR3, as DNA: TGTGCCAGCAGGGATAGCAATCAGCCCCAGCATTTT. Translated: CASRDSNQPQHF. The gene calls are TRBV2 and TRBJ1-5; D not resolved. This CDR3 spans 12 amino acids. V lost 6 bases and J lost 0, with 3 bases in between. Per the germline V gene, CDR1 is SNHLY and CDR2 is FYNNEI.

The chain joins TRBV10-3 to TRBJ2-1; D possibly corresponds to TRBD1 (6 bases). Deletions cut 8 bases from V and 8 bases from J, with 22 bases between. This CDR3 is 15 amino acids long. Germline assignment: CDR1 ENHRY and CDR2 SYGVKD. The CDR3 sequence: CAIGGQPRRSDEQFF. CDR3 nucleotides: TGTGCCATCGGGGGACAACCCCGCCGCAGCGATGAGCAGTTCTTC.

V usage is TRBV28 and J usage is TRBJ2-1; 7 bases are a match to TRBD2. Germline CDR1 and CDR2: MDHEN and SYDVKM. The CDR3 totals 15 residues. Trimming at V came to 7 bases and at J to 8 bases, leaving 14 bases not matched to a gene. The CDR3 sequence: CASTSATAGADEQFF. CDR3 in DNA: TGTGCCAGCACCTCGGCCACGGCGGGAGCGGATGAGCAGTTCTTC.

V usage is TRBV6-6 and J usage is TRBJ2-1; 7 positions match TRBD2. Germline assignment: CDR1 MNHNY and CDR2 SVGAGI (reference sequence). The CDR3 is made up of 15 amino acids. The J segment lost 4 bases and the V segment lost 4 bases, leaving 7 bases of the junction unmatched. DNA for the CDR3: TGTGCCAGCAGTTTAAAGACTAGCCTTTACAATGAGCAGTTCTTC. Residues: CASSLKTSLYNEQFF.

The rearrangement joins TRBV30 to TRBJ2-6; D remains unclear. This CDR3 region has 14 residues. Trimming left V 2 bases short and J 3 bases short, with 8 bases between. Germline-derived CDR1 and CDR2 are GTSNPN and SVGIG (reference sequence). The CDR3 spells CAWSHGFGANVLTF. The CDR3 region has the DNA TGTGCCTGGAGTCATGGCTTTGGGGCCAACGTCCTGACTTTC.

V gene TRBV7-2 combines with J gene TRBJ1-2; weak D call: TRBD1 (5 bases). Trimming took off 0 bases at V and 3 bases at J, with 5 bases between the two ends. Germline V CDR1 and CDR2: SGHTA, FQGNSA. There are 13 residues in the CDR3. The CDR3: CASSLAGHYGYTF. DNA for the CDR3: TGTGCCAGCAGCTTAGCGGGACACTATGGCTACACCTTC.

As regards this clone: The junction does not match germline at one end; this may be a read error. The gene calls are TRBV7-2 and TRBJ2-3, with 8 bases aligning to TRBD1. From germline, CDR1 is SGHTA and CDR2 FQGNSA. There are 14 residues in the CDR3. The DNA for the CDR3 is TGTGCCAGCAGGTTAGGACAGGGTCCAGATACGCAGTATTTT. Encoded protein: CASRLGQGPDTQYF.

The DNA of the CDR3 is TGTGCCAGCAGCGATAGTGTCATCCTGACTTTC. It is translated as CASSDSVILTF. The chain employs TRBV7-9 and TRBJ2-6; D is uncertain. In germline, CDR1 is SEHNR, CDR2 FQNEAQ (reference sequence). V dropped 5 bases and J dropped 14 bases, with 10 bases sitting between them. The CDR3 covers 11 residues.

This chain joins TRBV6-1 and TRBJ2-3, with TRBD2 matching over 7 bases. CDR1 and CDR2 (germline): MNHNS, SASEGT. This CDR3 has 16 amino acids. J was trimmed by 0 bases and V by 4 bases; bases with no gene match: 7. DNA of the CDR3: TGTGCCAGCAGTGTACCAGCGGGGTTTAGCACAGATACGCAGTATTTT. Translating gives CASSVPAGFSTDTQYF.

The chain links TRBV5-1 to TRBJ2-1; 12 bases align to TRBD2. This CDR3 has 15 residues. J lost 8 bases, V lost 3 bases, and 6 bases had no gene match. Germline-derived CDR1 and CDR2 are SGHRS and YFSETQ. In DNA, the CDR3 is TGCGCCAGCAGCTCGGAACTAGCGGGAGGCCATGAGCAGTTCTTC. Encoded protein: CASSSELAGGHEQFF. Drawing the rest from reference TRBV5-1 and TRBJ2-1, the complete variable domain is KAGVTQTPRYLIKTRGQQVTLSCSPISGHRSVSWYQQTPGQGLQFLFEYFSETQRNKGNFPGRFSGRQFSNSRSEMNVSTLELGDSALYLCASSSELAGGHEQFFGPGTRLTVL.

About this clone itself: Other DNA sequences in this sample translate to the same CDR3. The chain combines TRBV7-3 with TRBJ2-5; perhaps TRBD1 as D (6 bases). The CDR3 contains 14 residues. V was cut by 0 bases and J by 1 base, with 6 bases left in between. Germline V gene data show CDR1 as SGHTA and CDR2 as FQGTGA. The CDR3 bases are TGTGCCAGCAGCTTAACAGGGGGCCAAGAGACCCAGTACTTC. Translating it yields CASSLTGGQETQYF.

The V gene is TRBV2, the J gene TRBJ2-1; 7 positions agree with TRBD1. This CDR3 contains 12 residues. Germline-derived CDR1 and CDR2 are SNHLY and FYNNEI. V trimming: 6 bases; J trimming: 4 bases; junction bases outside the gene matches: 0. Here the CDR3 DNA reads TGTGCCAGCAGGGACAGGTACAATGAGCAGTTCTTC. Its translation: CASRDRYNEQFF. Complete variable domain (other parts from reference TRBV2 and TRBJ2-1): EPEVTQTPSHQVTQMGQEVILRCVPISNHLYFYWYRQILGQKVEFLVSFYNNEISEKSEIFDDQFSVERPDGSNFTLKIRSTKLEDSAMYFCASRDRYNEQFFGPGTRLTVL.

V is TRBV27 and J is TRBJ1-3, with D tentatively TRBD1 (5 bases). Trimming shortened V by 2 bases and J by 3 bases, and 11 bases separated the two germline ends. In germline, CDR1 is MNHEY, CDR2 SMNVEV (reference sequence). This CDR3 contains 15 residues. The CDR3 protein is CASSLGGAGGNTIYF. CDR3 in DNA: TGTGCCAGCAGTTTAGGTGGGGCTGGTGGAAACACCATATATTTT.

This clone came up once. V gene TRBV2 combines with J gene TRBJ1-4, with 9 bases identical to TRBD1. CDR1 and CDR2 from the germline V gene are SNHLY and FYNNEI. V lost 3 bases, J lost 6 bases, and 5 bases stayed unmatched. This CDR3 has 15 residues. Written as DNA, the CDR3 is TGTGCCAGCAGTGACAGGACAGGGGTGGATGAAAAACTGTTTTTT. Translating it yields CASSDRTGVDEKLFF.

This sequence joins TRBV7-2 and TRBJ1-4; D might be TRBD1 (6 bases). Trimming stripped 4 bases from V and 3 bases from J, with 6 bases between. Germline V lookup: CDR1 SGHTA, CDR2 FQGNSA. The CDR3 is made up of 13 amino acids. DNA for the CDR3: TGTGCCAGCAGCTACAGGGCTAATGAAAAACTGTTTTTT. This encodes CASSYRANEKLFF.

In the case of this clone: Other DNA sequences in this specimen translate into the identical CDR3. The V call is TRBV5-1, the J call TRBJ2-1, with a tentative D call TRBD2 (6 bases). Germline loops: CDR1 SGHRS, CDR2 YFSETQ. With 0 bases removed from V and 0 bases from J, the gap between germline ends came to 7 bases. The CDR3 is made up of 15 amino acids. In nucleotides, the CDR3 is TGCGCCAGCAGCTTGGAGACTAGCTCCTACAATGAGCAGTTCTTC. It encodes CASSLETSSYNEQFF. The full variable domain, in which reference TRBV5-1 and TRBJ2-1 provide the parts outside the CDR3, is KAGVTQTPRYLIKTRGQQVTLSCSPISGHRSVSWYQQTPGQGLQFLFEYFSETQRNKGNFPGRFSGRQFSNSRSEMNVSTLELGDSALYLCASSLETSSYNEQFFGPGTRLTVL.

The chain links TRBV7-6 to TRBJ2-5; D remains ambiguous. Trimming took off 1 base at V and 5 bases at J, with 5 bases between the two ends. CDR3 length: 12 amino acids. Germline lookup yields CDR1 SGHVS and CDR2 FNYEAQ. CDR3 nucleotide sequence: TGTGCCAGCAGCTTAGATTTGGAGACCCAGTACTTC. Translation: CASSLDLETQYF.

The chain is built from TRBV5-8 and TRBJ1-5, with D tentatively TRBD1 (5 bases). V was shortened by 1 base and J by 1 base, with 9 bases between the two germline ends. The length of the CDR3 is 15 residues. From germline, CDR1 is SGHTS and CDR2 YDEGEE. CDR3 nucleotide sequence: TGTGCCAGCAGCTTGCGGACACTAAGCAATCAGCCCCAGCATTTT. Translation: CASSLRTLSNQPQHF.

The gene calls are TRBV30 and TRBJ2-4; 16 positions match TRBD2. The CDR3 consists of 19 residues. V was clipped by 2 bases and J by 13 bases; unmatched bases: 20. CDR1 and CDR2 from the germline V gene are GTSNPN and SVGIG (reference sequence). This CDR3 reads CAWSPPGLAGGPVFLLQYF. The DNA for the CDR3 is TGTGCCTGGAGTCCGCCGGGACTAGCGGGAGGGCCTGTATTTTTGCTGCAGTACTTC.

Worth noting for this clone: Other DNA sequences in this sample translate to the same CDR3. J is TRBJ2-5 and V is TRBV9; 8 bases are shared with TRBD2. The germline gives CDR1 SGDLS, CDR2 YYNGEE. This CDR3 spans 14 amino acids. After removal of 2 bases from V and 1 base from J, the junction contained 1 base not matched to a gene. CDR3 coding DNA: TGTGCCAGCAGCGTCGGGAGGGGCCAAGAGACCCAGTACTTC. Translating gives CASSVGRGQETQYF. The full variable domain, rest sourced from reference TRBV9 and TRBJ2-5, is DSGVTQTPKHLITATGQRVTLRCSPRSGDLSVYWYQQSLDQGLQFLIQYYNGEERAKGNILERFSAQQFPDLHSELNLSSLELGDSALYFCASSVGRGQETQYFGPGTRLLVL.

V gene TRBV10-2 combines with J gene TRBJ1-3; D is perhaps TRBD1 (5 bases). Germline V CDR1 and CDR2: WSHSY, SAAADI. V was pared by 4 bases and J by 8 bases, with 15 bases between. The CDR3 loop spans 14 amino acids. This chain's CDR3 is CASSASGTRDTIYF. The DNA of the CDR3 is TGCGCCAGCAGTGCCTCAGGGACGAGAGACACCATATATTTT.

The chain joins TRBV6-5 to TRBJ1-2; TRBD1 agrees at 7 bases. The junction had 11 bases not matched to a gene; V was cut back by 5 bases and J by 8 bases. Germline-derived CDR1 and CDR2 are MNHEY and SVGAGI. This CDR3 is built from 14 residues. The CDR3 protein is CASSRQGQGGGYTF. DNA of the CDR3: TGTGCCAGCAGTCGACAGGGTCAGGGAGGAGGCTACACCTTC.

This chain joins TRBV9 and TRBJ2-3; a weak D match, TRBD2 (7 bases). This CDR3 has 16 residues. The germline V gene has CDR1 SGDLS and CDR2 YYNGEE. Trimming took off 2 bases at V and 4 bases at J, with 17 bases between the two ends. CDR3 loop: CASSVGGRAGPDTQYF. CDR3 DNA sequence: TGTGCCAGCAGCGTGGGGGGGCGCGCTGGCCCAGATACGCAGTATTTT.